These T cell receptor beta chains were read from a single sample in a study of blood T cells in healthy people across ages. TCRdb reprocessed the 5' RACE reads via MiXCR and lists one record per CDR3 protein. The table shows about 1.6 million distinct CDR3 sequences, with roughly 32% occurring only once. The sample taken for sequencing was blood. These receptors came from a woman in her thirties in good health. Each CDR3 is given with its conserved first and last residue. D genes are given only for firm matches. Clone size appears in some rows only: once, few, many, or a class for an expanded clone.

J gene: TRBJ2-3
D gene: TRBD2
clone size: few
V gene: TRBV24-1
CDR3 DNA: TGTACCACCAGTGATTTGGCGTCTAGCGGTCGAGATACGCAGTATTTT
CDR3 protein: CTTSDLASSGRDTQYF

J gene: TRBJ1-2
D gene: TRBD1
clone size: few
V gene: TRBV4-2
CDR3 DNA: TGTGCCAGCAGCGATAGGACAGGGGAGGATAATGGCTACACCTTC
CDR3 protein: CASSDRTGEDNGYTF

J gene: TRBJ2-6
D gene: TRBD1
clone size: many
V gene: TRBV20-1
CDR3 DNA: TGCAGTGCGCGACCGGGACAGGCCTACTCTGGGGCCAACGTCCTGACTTTC
CDR3 protein: CSARPGQAYSGANVLTF

J gene: TRBJ1-5
D gene: .
clone size: once
V gene: TRBV12-3/TRBV12-4
CDR3 DNA: TGTGCCAGCAGTTTATCCCAGACAGACAATCAGCCCCAGCATTTT
CDR3 protein: CASSLSQTDNQPQHF

J gene: TRBJ1-2
D gene: .
clone size: .
V gene: TRBV5-5
CDR3 DNA: TGTGCCAGCAGCCCCCCTGGGGCTATGGATGGTAGGGGCTACACCTTC
CDR3 protein: CASSPPGAMDGRGYTF

J gene: TRBJ1-4
D gene: TRBD1
clone size: .
V gene: TRBV20-1
CDR3 DNA: TGCAGTGCCACACACGGGACAGGTGATGAAAAACTGTTTTTT
CDR3 protein: CSATHGTGDEKLFF

J gene: TRBJ1-2
D gene: TRBD1
clone size: few
V gene: TRBV30
CDR3 DNA: TGTGCCTGGAGTCGTCCTGGACAGGGGGCGGGTGGCTACACCTTC
CDR3 protein: CAWSRPGQGAGGYTF

J gene: TRBJ1-4
D gene: .
clone size: few
V gene: TRBV20-1
CDR3 DNA: TGCAGTGCTAGAGACAGTGGGCGAGAAAAACTGTTTTTT
CDR3 protein: CSARDSGREKLFF

J gene: TRBJ2-3
D gene: TRBD2
clone size: few
V gene: TRBV20-1
CDR3 DNA: TGCAGTGCCAGGGAGGGTGCAGCGGGGGATACGCAGTATTTT
CDR3 protein: CSAREGAAGDTQYF

J gene: TRBJ2-1
D gene: .
clone size: .
V gene: TRBV7-9
CDR3 DNA: TGTGCCAGCAGCTTGATGGGACTTGAGCAGTTCTTC
CDR3 protein: CASSLMGLEQFF

J gene: TRBJ2-1
D gene: TRBD2
clone size: few
V gene: TRBV5-6
CDR3 DNA: TGTGCCAGCAGCTTGGCCCCTTCTAGCGGGAGGGGAGATGAGCAGTTCTTC
CDR3 protein: CASSLAPSSGRGDEQFF

J gene: TRBJ1-1
D gene: .
clone size: .
V gene: TRBV20-1
CDR3 DNA: TGCAGTGCTCCGAACCGGGGCCAGGGGAAGGGCACTGAAGCTTTCTTT
CDR3 protein: CSAPNRGQGKGTEAFF

J gene: TRBJ2-5
D gene: .
clone size: .
V gene: TRBV27
CDR3 DNA: TGTGCCAGCAGTTTATCACGTCTAGAGACCCAGTACTTC
CDR3 protein: CASSLSRLETQYF

J gene: TRBJ2-1
D gene: TRBD2
clone size: few
V gene: TRBV9
CDR3 DNA: TGTGCCAGCAGCGCCGACAGACTAGCGGATGAGCAGTTCTTC
CDR3 protein: CASSADRLADEQFF

J gene: TRBJ2-5
D gene: TRBD2
clone size: few
V gene: TRBV10-3
CDR3 DNA: TGTGCCATCAGTGGGGGTGCGCCTAGCGGGAGAGGGGAGACCCAGTACTTC
CDR3 protein: CAISGGAPSGRGETQYF